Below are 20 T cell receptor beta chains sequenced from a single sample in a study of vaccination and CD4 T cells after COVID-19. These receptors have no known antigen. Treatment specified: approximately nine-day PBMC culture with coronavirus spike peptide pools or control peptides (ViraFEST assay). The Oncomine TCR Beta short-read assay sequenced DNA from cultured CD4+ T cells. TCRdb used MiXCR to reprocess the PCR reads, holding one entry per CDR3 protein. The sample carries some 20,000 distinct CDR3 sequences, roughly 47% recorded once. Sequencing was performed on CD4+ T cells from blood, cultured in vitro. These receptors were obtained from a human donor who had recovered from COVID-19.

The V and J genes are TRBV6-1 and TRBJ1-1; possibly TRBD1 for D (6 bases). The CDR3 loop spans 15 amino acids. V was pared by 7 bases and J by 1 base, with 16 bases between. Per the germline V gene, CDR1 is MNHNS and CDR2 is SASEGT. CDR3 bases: TGTGCCAGCATTGCGCAGGGGAGGGGGAACACTGAAGCTTTCTTT. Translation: CASIAQGRGNTEAFF.

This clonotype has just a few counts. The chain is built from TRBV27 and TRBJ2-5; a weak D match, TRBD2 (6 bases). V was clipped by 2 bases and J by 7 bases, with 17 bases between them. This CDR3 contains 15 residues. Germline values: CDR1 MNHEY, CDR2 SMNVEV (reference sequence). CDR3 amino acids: CASSLGGNELGTQYF. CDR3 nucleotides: TGTGCCAGCAGTTTAGGGGGGAATGAGTTAGGGACCCAGTACTTC.

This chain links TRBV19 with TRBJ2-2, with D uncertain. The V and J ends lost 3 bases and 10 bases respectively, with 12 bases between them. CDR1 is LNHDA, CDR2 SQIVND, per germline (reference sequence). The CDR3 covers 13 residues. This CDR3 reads CASSISDHQELFF. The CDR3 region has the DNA TGTGCCAGTAGTATCAGCGACCACCAGGAGCTGTTTTTT.

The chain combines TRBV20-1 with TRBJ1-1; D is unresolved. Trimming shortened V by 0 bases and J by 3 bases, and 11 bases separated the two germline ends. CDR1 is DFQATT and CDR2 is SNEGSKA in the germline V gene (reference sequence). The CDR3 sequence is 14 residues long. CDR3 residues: CSARDLTSDTEAFF. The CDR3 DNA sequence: TGCAGTGCTAGAGATTTAACGTCGGACACTGAAGCTTTCTTT.

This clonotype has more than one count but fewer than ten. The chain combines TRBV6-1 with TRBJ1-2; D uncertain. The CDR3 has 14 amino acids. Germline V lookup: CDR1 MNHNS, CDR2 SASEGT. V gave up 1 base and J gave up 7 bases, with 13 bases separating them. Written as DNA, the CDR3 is TGTGCCAGCAGTGAAGAGGTTATTACGGGTGGCTACACCTTC. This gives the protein CASSEEVITGGYTF.

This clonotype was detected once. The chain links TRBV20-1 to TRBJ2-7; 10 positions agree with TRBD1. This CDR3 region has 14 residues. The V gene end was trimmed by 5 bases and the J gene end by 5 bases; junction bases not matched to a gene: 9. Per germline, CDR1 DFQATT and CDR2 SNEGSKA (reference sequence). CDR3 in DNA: TGCAGTGCTTTGAAGAGCGGGACAGGGGACGAGCAGTACTTC. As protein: CSALKSGTGDEQYF.

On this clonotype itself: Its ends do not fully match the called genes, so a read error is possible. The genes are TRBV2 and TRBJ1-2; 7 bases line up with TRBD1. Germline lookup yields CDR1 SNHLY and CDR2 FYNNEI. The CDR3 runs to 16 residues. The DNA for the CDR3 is TGTGCCAGCAGTGAAGCGCCCCAGGGGGACTCTGGCAGGTTCTCCTTC. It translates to CASSEAPQGDSGRFSF.

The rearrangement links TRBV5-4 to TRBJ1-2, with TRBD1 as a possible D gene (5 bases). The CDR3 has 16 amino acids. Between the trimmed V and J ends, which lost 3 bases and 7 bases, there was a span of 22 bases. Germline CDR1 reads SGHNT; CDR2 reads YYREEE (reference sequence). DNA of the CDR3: TGTGCCAGCAGCTCAGACGGGACTCCGACTTTTGGTGGCTACACCTTC. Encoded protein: CASSSDGTPTFGGYTF. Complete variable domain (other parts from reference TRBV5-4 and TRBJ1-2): ETGVTQSPTHLIKTRGQQVTLRCSSQSGHNTVSWYQQALGQGPQFIFQYYREEENGRGNFPPRFSGLQFPNYSSELNVNALELDDSALYLCASSSDGTPTFGGYTFGSGTRLTVV.

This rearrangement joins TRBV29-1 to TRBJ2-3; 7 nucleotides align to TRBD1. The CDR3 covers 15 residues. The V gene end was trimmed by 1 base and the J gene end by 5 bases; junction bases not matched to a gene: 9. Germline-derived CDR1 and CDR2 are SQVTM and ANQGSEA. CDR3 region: CSVEGGTAGIDTQYF. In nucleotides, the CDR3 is TGCAGCGTTGAAGGAGGGACAGCCGGTATAGATACGCAGTATTTT.

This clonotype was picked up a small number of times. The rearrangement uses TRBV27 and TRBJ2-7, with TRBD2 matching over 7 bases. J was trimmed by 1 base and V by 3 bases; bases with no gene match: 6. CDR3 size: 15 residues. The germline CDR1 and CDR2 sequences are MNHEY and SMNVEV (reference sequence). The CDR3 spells CASSFLAGDSYEQYF. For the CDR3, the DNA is TGTGCCAGCAGTTTTCTCGCGGGGGATTCCTACGAGCAGTACTTC.

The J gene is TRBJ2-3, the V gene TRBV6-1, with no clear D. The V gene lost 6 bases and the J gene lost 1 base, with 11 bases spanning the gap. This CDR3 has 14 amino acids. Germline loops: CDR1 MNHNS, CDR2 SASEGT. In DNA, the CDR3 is TGTGCCAGCAGCCCAGGTTCCGGCACAGATACGCAGTATTTT. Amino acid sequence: CASSPGSGTDTQYF.

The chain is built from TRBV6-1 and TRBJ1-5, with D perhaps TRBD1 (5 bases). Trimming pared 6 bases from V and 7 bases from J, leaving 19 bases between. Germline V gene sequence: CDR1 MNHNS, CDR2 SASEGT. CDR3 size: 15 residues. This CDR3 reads CASRQTGAAGQPQHF. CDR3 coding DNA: TGTGCCAGCAGGCAAACAGGAGCGGCGGGACAGCCCCAGCATTTT.

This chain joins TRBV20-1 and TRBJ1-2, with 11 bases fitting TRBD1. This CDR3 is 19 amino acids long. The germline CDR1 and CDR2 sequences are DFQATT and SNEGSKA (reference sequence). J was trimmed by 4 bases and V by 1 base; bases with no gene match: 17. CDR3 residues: CSARVYPGQGAQSSYGYTF. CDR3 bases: TGCAGTGCTAGAGTTTACCCTGGACAGGGGGCGCAAAGTAGCTATGGCTACACCTTC.

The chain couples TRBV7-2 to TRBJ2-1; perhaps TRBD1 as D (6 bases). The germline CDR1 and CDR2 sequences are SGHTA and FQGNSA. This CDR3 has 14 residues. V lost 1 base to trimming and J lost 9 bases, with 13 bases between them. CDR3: CASSLGVQGGEQFF. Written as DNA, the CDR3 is TGTGCCAGCAGCTTAGGAGTACAGGGCGGTGAGCAGTTCTTC.

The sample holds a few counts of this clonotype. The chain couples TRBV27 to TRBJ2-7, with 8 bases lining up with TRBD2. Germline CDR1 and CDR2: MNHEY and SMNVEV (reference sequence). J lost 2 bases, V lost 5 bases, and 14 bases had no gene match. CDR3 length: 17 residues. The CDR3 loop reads CASSLTGTRQTTYEQYF. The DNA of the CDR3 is TGTGCCAGCAGTCTAACCGGGACTAGACAAACTACCTACGAGCAGTACTTC.

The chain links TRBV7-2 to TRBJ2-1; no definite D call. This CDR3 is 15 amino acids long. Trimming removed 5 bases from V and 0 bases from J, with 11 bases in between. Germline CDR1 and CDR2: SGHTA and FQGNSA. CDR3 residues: CASSQDPSSYNEQFF. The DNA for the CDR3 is TGTGCCAGCAGCCAGGACCCAAGCTCCTACAATGAGCAGTTCTTC.

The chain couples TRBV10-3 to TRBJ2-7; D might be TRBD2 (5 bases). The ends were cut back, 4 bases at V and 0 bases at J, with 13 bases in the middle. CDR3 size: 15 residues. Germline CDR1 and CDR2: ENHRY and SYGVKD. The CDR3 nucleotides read TGTGCCATCAGTGCGGACTCTCTTAGCTCCTACGAGCAGTACTTC. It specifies CAISADSLSSYEQYF.

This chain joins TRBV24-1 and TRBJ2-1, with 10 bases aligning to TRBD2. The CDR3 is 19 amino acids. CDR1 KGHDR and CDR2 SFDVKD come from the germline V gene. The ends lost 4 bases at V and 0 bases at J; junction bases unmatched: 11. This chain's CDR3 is CATSDPGTSVSSSYNEQFF. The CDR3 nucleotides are TGTGCCACCAGTGACCCCGGGACTAGCGTATCAAGCTCCTACAATGAGCAGTTCTTC.

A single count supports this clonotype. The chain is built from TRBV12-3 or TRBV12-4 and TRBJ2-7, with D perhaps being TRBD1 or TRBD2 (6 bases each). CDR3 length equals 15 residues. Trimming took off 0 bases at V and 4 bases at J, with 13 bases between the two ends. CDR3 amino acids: CASSLALRGRYEQYF. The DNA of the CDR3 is TGTGCCAGCAGTTTAGCGCTTAGGGGGAGGTACGAGCAGTACTTC.

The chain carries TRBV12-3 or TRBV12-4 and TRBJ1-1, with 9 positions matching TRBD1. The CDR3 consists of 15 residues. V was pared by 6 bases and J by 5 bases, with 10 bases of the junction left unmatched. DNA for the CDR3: TGTGCCAGCAGGGGACAGGGTCGGGCGTGGACTGAAGCTTTCTTT. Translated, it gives CASRGQGRAWTEAFF.